Shown below are 21 T cell receptor beta chains from a single sample sequenced in a study of T cell repertoires in cytomegalovirus infection. Each CDR3 protein gets one entry after TCRdb re-called the reads with MiXCR. The data show 650,000 to 900,000 distinct CDR3 sequences, about 30% seen once. Their antigens remain unidentified. This specimen consisted of cultured CD8+ T cells from PBMCs, obtained from culture after CMV antigen stimulation. The receptor source for this set is a human donor in good health (CMV status not recorded). Some clones in this sample may be carry-over from other donors' samples.

The V and J genes are TRBV5-5 and TRBJ2-7; D perhaps matches TRBD2 (5 bases). The germline V and J ends were trimmed by 4 bases and 3 bases, with 17 bases remaining between them. The CDR3 length is 15 residues. Germline CDR1 SGHKS, CDR2 YYEKEE (reference sequence). CDR3 sequence: CASSPGPDRGYEQYF. CDR3 bases: TGTGCCAGCAGCCCTGGACCAGATCGGGGCTACGAGCAGTACTTC.

This clonotype was observed a few times. V usage is TRBV12-3 or TRBV12-4 and J usage is TRBJ2-7; TRBD1 matches 8 bases. CDR3 length: 12 residues. Trimming removed 5 bases from V and 6 bases from J; junction bases left unmatched: 3. CDR3 residues: CASSVDRAEQYV. The DNA of the CDR3 is TGTGCCAGCAGTGTGGACAGGGCCGAGCAGTACGTC.

This clonotype was seen a few times. J is TRBJ1-1 and V is TRBV25-1; the D is unclear. The CDR3 covers 13 residues. Trimming removed 8 bases at V and 3 bases at J, with 13 bases between. Germline V gene data show CDR1 as MGHDK and CDR2 as SYGVNS. The chain's CDR3 is CASDSPGHTEAFF. The CDR3 DNA reads as TGTGCCAGCGACTCCCCTGGGCACACTGAAGCTTTCTTT.

V usage is TRBV11-3 and J usage is TRBJ2-1, with TRBD1 matching over 10 bases. CDR3 size: 16 residues. Germline CDR1 and CDR2: SGHNT and YENEEA. V was pared by 5 bases and J by 7 bases, with 11 bases of the junction left unmatched. Written as DNA, the CDR3 is TGTGCCAGCAGCCGCGGGGACGGGACAGGGGTTAATGAGCAGTTCTTC. Its translation: CASSRGDGTGVNEQFF.

The chain carries TRBV28 and TRBJ2-7; D is ambiguous. Deletions cut 5 bases from V and 4 bases from J, with 12 bases between. The CDR3 is 13 residues long. The germline V gene has CDR1 MDHEN and CDR2 SYDVKM. This CDR3 is CASSAGESYEQYV. The CDR3 nucleotides read TGTGCCAGCAGTGCCGGAGAGTCGTACGAGCAGTACGTC.

This clonotype appeared a few times. The chain carries TRBV2 and TRBJ1-2; TRBD1 aligns across 8 bases. The junction had 16 bases not matched to a gene; V was cut back by 6 bases and J by 7 bases. This CDR3 has 16 residues. Germline V gives CDR1 SNHLY, CDR2 FYNNEI. The CDR3 coding sequence is TGTGCCAGCAGCCCTGGGGACAGGTTGCCCGCGGTTGGCTACACCTTC. Translation: CASSPGDRLPAVGYTF.

The chain is built from TRBV27 and TRBJ1-1; TRBD1 might be the D (6 bases). Germline V lookup: CDR1 MNHEY, CDR2 SMNVEV (reference sequence). This CDR3 spans 14 amino acids. Between the trimmed V and J ends, which lost 2 bases and 8 bases, there was a span of 15 bases. The CDR3 region is CASSLTGARLEAFF. Written as DNA, the CDR3 is TGTGCCAGCAGTTTAACGGGGGCTCGACTCGAAGCTTTCTTT.

The chain carries TRBV7-6 and TRBJ1-1; TRBD1 matches at 9 bases. J lost 0 bases, V lost 4 bases, and 6 bases had no gene match. This CDR3 is 16 amino acids long. The germline V gene has CDR1 SGHVS and CDR2 FNYEAQ. In DNA form, the CDR3 reads TGTGCCAGCAGCTCCCCGGGACAGGGCGTGAACACTGAAGCTTTCTTT. Its protein product is CASSSPGQGVNTEAFF.

CDR3 in amino acids: CASSLDISYTDTQYF. The CDR3 region has the DNA TGTGCCAGCAGTTTGGACATTTCCTACACAGATACGCAGTATTTT. The chain couples TRBV27 to TRBJ2-3; D might be TRBD1 (5 bases). This CDR3 has 15 amino acids. Trimming pared 3 bases from V and 2 bases from J, leaving 12 bases between. Germline V gives CDR1 MNHEY, CDR2 SMNVEV (reference sequence).

Turning to this clonotype: With a much larger clone just one base away, this may be a read error. This chain uses TRBV4-1 with TRBJ2-7; 7 bases fit TRBD1. This CDR3 comprises 14 residues. CDR1 and CDR2 from the germline V gene are MGHRA and YSYEKL. CDR3 sequence reads: CANSPTTGSYEQYV. The CDR3 region has the DNA TGCGCCAACAGCCCCACGACAGGGTCCTACGAGCAGTACGTC.

This clonotype was seen only a few times. V gene TRBV25-1 combines with J gene TRBJ2-1, with unresolved D. Germline CDR1 reads MGHDK; CDR2 reads SYGVNS. The CDR3 totals 12 residues. The V end was cut by 4 bases, the J end by 9 bases, with 10 bases between. The CDR3 reads CASSVIVSEQFF. Written as DNA, the CDR3 is TGTGCCAGCAGTGTAATTGTCAGTGAGCAGTTCTTC.

The table lists this clonotype with many counts. The J gene is TRBJ2-3, the V gene TRBV7-9, with D possibly TRBD1 on 6 matching bases. This CDR3 has 15 amino acids. V lost 5 bases to trimming and J lost 0 bases, with 12 bases between them. CDR1 is SEHNR and CDR2 is FQNEAQ in the germline V gene (reference sequence). The DNA of the CDR3 is TGTGCCAGCAGCGGCAGGGGTTCTAGCACAGATACGCAGTATTTT. Translated, it gives CASSGRGSSTDTQYF. The whole variable domain, filled in from reference TRBV7-9 and TRBJ2-3, reads DTGVSQNPRHKITKRGQNVTFRCDPISEHNRLYWYRQTLGQGPEFLTYFQNEAQLEKSRLLSDRFSAERPKGSFSTLEIQRTEQGDSAMYLCASSGRGSSTDTQYFGPGTRLTVL.

The gene calls are TRBV24-1 and TRBJ2-5, with 10 bases identical to TRBD1. Germline-derived CDR1 and CDR2 are KGHDR and SFDVKD. J was trimmed by 5 bases and V by 3 bases; bases with no gene match: 5. CDR3 length equals 15 residues. The CDR3 spells CATSDLRTGGETQYF. CDR3 nucleotides: TGTGCCACCAGTGATCTCCGGACAGGGGGGGAGACCCAGTACTTC.

This chain connects TRBV19 to TRBJ2-3, with 10 bases matching TRBD1. V trimming: 3 bases; J trimming: 5 bases; junction bases outside the gene matches: 11. CDR3 length: 17 residues. CDR1 is LNHDA, CDR2 SQIVND, per germline (reference sequence). The chain's CDR3 is CASSIYPRQGAGDTQYF. In DNA form, the CDR3 reads TGTGCCAGTAGTATTTACCCCCGACAGGGGGCGGGAGATACGCAGTATTTT.

This clonotype showed up just a few times. The gene calls are TRBV7-9 and TRBJ2-2, with unresolved D. V lost 2 bases to trimming and J lost 3 bases, with 7 bases between them. Germline lookup yields CDR1 SEHNR and CDR2 FQNEAQ (reference sequence). CDR3 size: 14 residues. The CDR3 bases are TGTGCCAGCAGCTTACCGGCTCACACCGGGGAGCTGTTTTTT. Translation: CASSLPAHTGELFF. Complete variable domain (other parts from reference TRBV7-9 and TRBJ2-2): DTGVSQNPRHKITKRGQNVTFRCDPISEHNRLYWYRQTLGQGPEFLTYFQNEAQLEKSRLLSDRFSAERPKGSFSTLEIQRTEQGDSAMYLCASSLPAHTGELFFGEGSRLTVL.

The chain joins TRBV19 to TRBJ2-6, with D hard to call. CDR1 is LNHDA, CDR2 SQIVND, per germline (reference sequence). Trimming stripped 1 base from V and 0 bases from J, with 10 bases between. The CDR3 spans 17 residues. The CDR3 DNA reads TGTGCCAGTAGTATAGGTGAGGATTCCTCTGGGGCCAACGTCCTGACTTTC. It yields the protein CASSIGEDSSGANVLTF.

V usage is TRBV25-1 and J usage is TRBJ1-1; D call uncertain. Between the trimmed V and J ends, which lost 0 bases and 6 bases, there was a span of 8 bases. The CDR3 has 13 amino acids. The germline V gene encodes CDR1 MGHDK and CDR2 SYGVNS. The CDR3 DNA is TGTGCCAGCAGTGAATATGGGATTGCTGAAGCTTTCTTT. The encoded protein is CASSEYGIAEAFF. The full variable domain, rest sourced from reference TRBV25-1 and TRBJ1-1, is EADIYQTPRYLVIGTGKKITLECSQTMGHDKMYWYQQDPGMELHLIHYSYGVNSTEKGDLSSESTVSRIRTEHFPLTLESARPSHTSQYLCASSEYGIAEAFFGQGTRLTVV.

For the CDR3, the DNA is TGTGCCATGAGTTTTACCGGGGGCGCTGGATATGGCTACACCTTC. Protein: CAMSFTGGAGYGYTF. V gene TRBV10-3 combines with J gene TRBJ1-2; tentative D call: TRBD1 (6 bases). The germline V gene has CDR1 ENHRY and CDR2 SYGVKD. CDR3 length: 15 amino acids. The V gene lost 9 bases and the J gene lost 5 bases, with 22 bases spanning the gap.

This clonotype showed up just a few times. The chain couples TRBV28 to TRBJ2-1; 12 bases line up with TRBD2. With V trimmed by 5 bases and J by 7 bases, 18 bases remained unmatched. Germline CDR1 reads MDHEN; CDR2 reads SYDVKM. The CDR3 covers 19 residues. The CDR3 reads CASSVSFFGLAGPRNEQFF. Written as DNA, the CDR3 is TGTGCCAGCAGTGTAAGTTTTTTCGGACTAGCGGGGCCTCGGAATGAGCAGTTCTTC.

There are a few counts of this clonotype. The V call is TRBV6-2 or TRBV6-3, the J call TRBJ2-2; 11 bases fit TRBD2. This CDR3 comprises 21 residues. Per germline, CDR1 MNHEY and CDR2 SVGEGT. The J segment lost 1 base and the V segment lost 2 bases, leaving 15 bases of the junction unmatched. Written as DNA, the CDR3 is TGTGCCAGCAGTTACCCACCCCTAGCGGGGGGCTCCAAACAGAACACCGGGGAGCTGTTTTTT. This sequence encodes CASSYPPLAGGSKQNTGELFF.

This clonotype was seen a handful of times. CDR3 loop: CASSPWAAELFF. CDR3 coding DNA: TGTGCCAGCTCCCCATGGGCAGCGGAGCTGTTTTTT. This chain uses TRBV12-3 or TRBV12-4 with TRBJ2-2; D remains ambiguous. The CDR3 sequence is 12 residues long. V was clipped by 8 bases and J by 10 bases, with 14 bases between them.